The following is a T cell receptor beta chain sequence with its context. The sample is drawn from a study of blood T cell repertoires in COVID-19. Study as a whole: The United States, Italy and Spain were the sources of the acute and convalescent COVID-19 samples. From T cells, B-cell-depleted T cells, or PBMCs came the material, which was cDNA or gDNA.

As originally analysed: Amplification with reference gene primers provided the estimates of nucleated cell counts. The repertoire was sequenced with immunoSEQ multiplex PCR; TCRdb's copy has only in-frame clones and lacks some. Clone size and V and J calls were adopted from that table, with D and trimming inferred from the DNA. The sample yields more than 100,000 clones, more than 75% seen once. V lost 7 bases and J lost 2; bases outside the gene matches: 6. The germline V gene has CDR1 MNHEY and CDR2 SVGAGI. The CDR3 contains 14 residues. The receptor comes from a man between 65 and 79 years old with active COVID-19. Sequencing used peripheral blood. This sequence joins TRBV6-5 and TRBJ2-7, with TRBD1 matching over 9 bases. The CDR3 DNA follows: TGTGCCAGCAATCCGGGACAGGGTCCCTACGAGCAGTACTTC. Translating gives CASNPGQGPYEQYF.